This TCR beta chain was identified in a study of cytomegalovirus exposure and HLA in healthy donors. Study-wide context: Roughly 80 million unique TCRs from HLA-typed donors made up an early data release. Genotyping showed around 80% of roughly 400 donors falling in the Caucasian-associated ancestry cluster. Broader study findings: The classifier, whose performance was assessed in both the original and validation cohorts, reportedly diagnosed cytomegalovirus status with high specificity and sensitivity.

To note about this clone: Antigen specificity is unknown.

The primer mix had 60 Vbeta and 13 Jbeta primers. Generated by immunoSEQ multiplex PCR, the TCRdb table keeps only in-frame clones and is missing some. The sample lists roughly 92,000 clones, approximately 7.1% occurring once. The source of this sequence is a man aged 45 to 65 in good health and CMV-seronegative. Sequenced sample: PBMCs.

The CDR3: CASSYTSGLYNEQFF. CDR3 nucleotide sequence: TGCGCCAGCAGCTATACTAGCGGGCTGTACAATGAGCAGTTCTTC. The chain carries TRBV5-1 and TRBJ2-1; the match to TRBD2 covers 9 bases. Germline V gene lookup returns CDR1 SGHRS and CDR2 YFSETQ. V dropped 3 bases and J dropped 4; count of bases not matched to a gene: 5. The CDR3 has 15 amino acids.